These 16 T cell receptor beta chains share one sample of origin, sequenced in a study of T cell responses to AZD1222 COVID-19 vaccine. TCRdb keeps only in-frame clones here, not all; method: immunoSEQ multiplex PCR. The data show 90,000 to 130,000 clones, about 90% seen once. Source: peripheral blood, taken on day 0 of AZD1222 vaccination. The receptors were sampled from an adult in good health.

This chain uses TRBV7-2 with TRBJ2-7; D may correspond to TRBD1 or TRBD2 (5 bases each). The CDR3 sequence is 17 residues long. The V end lost 3 bases, the J end lost 3 bases, and 21 bases lay between the germline ends. Per the germline V gene, CDR1 is SGHTA and CDR2 is FQGNSA. This chain's CDR3 is CASSFQPTRGRDYEQYF. The CDR3 region has the DNA TGTGCCAGCAGCTTCCAACCTACAAGGGGACGAGACTACGAGCAGTACTTC. The full variable domain, rest sourced from reference TRBV7-2 and TRBJ2-7, is GAGVSQSPSNKVTEKGKDVELRCDPISGHTALYWYRQSLGQGLEFLIYFQGNSAPDKSGLPSDRFSAERTGGSVSTLTIQRTQQEDSAVYLCASSFQPTRGRDYEQYFGPGTRLTVT.

The chain employs TRBV24-1 and TRBJ1-1; no clear D gene. Between the trimmed V and J ends, which lost 6 bases and 4 bases, there was a span of 11 bases. CDR3 size: 13 residues. CDR1 and CDR2 (germline): KGHDR, SFDVKD. CDR3 sequence: CATSPGRGTEAFF. In DNA, the CDR3 is TGTGCCACCAGTCCGGGGAGAGGCACTGAAGCTTTCTTT.

The rearrangement joins TRBV18 to TRBJ2-7, with 10 bases fitting TRBD2. Germline CDR1 and CDR2: KGHSH and LQKENI. The CDR3 spans 15 residues. The ends lost 3 bases at V and 7 bases at J; junction bases unmatched: 9. CDR3 protein: CASSPGGSGGAEQYF. DNA for the CDR3: TGTGCCAGCTCACCCGGAGGAAGCGGGGGGGCAGAGCAGTACTTC. The full variable domain, in which reference TRBV18 and TRBJ2-7 provide the parts outside the CDR3, is NAGVMQNPRHLVRRRGQEARLRCSPMKGHSHVYWYRQLPEEGLKFMVYLQKENIIDESGMPKERFSAEFPKEGPSILRIQQVVRGDSAAYFCASSPGGSGGAEQYFGPGTRLTVT.

The chain couples TRBV30 to TRBJ1-3; the match to TRBD1 covers 7 bases. Looked up from germline, CDR1 is GTSNPN and CDR2 is SVGIG (reference sequence). Trimming removed 2 bases from V and 3 bases from J; junction bases left unmatched: 4. This CDR3 region has 14 residues. The CDR3 DNA follows: TGTGCCTGGAGTAGGGGGCTGGGTGGAAACACCATATATTTT. The encoded protein is CAWSRGLGGNTIYF.

The genes are TRBV5-1 and TRBJ1-1, with 9 bases identical to TRBD1. The V gene's germline CDR1 is SGHRS and CDR2 YFSETQ. The J segment lost 2 bases and the V segment lost 5 bases, leaving 4 bases of the junction unmatched. This CDR3 is built from 14 residues. CDR3 sequence: CASRSGQGNTEAFF. CDR3 nucleotides: TGCGCCAGCAGGTCGGGACAGGGAAACACTGAAGCTTTCTTT.

The chain carries TRBV6-5 and TRBJ2-1; TRBD2 matches 10 bases. Per the germline V gene, CDR1 is MNHEY and CDR2 is SVGAGI. This CDR3 contains 15 residues. Trimming took 10 bases from V and 8 from J; bases not matched to a gene: 14. CDR3: CATEPIAGGAHEQFF. The CDR3 DNA is TGTGCCACCGAACCAATAGCGGGGGGTGCCCATGAGCAGTTCTTC.

The rearrangement uses TRBV28 and TRBJ1-1; D gene uncertain. V was shortened by 3 bases and J by 4 bases, with 3 bases between the two germline ends. This CDR3 is 11 amino acids long. Germline V gene sequence: CDR1 MDHEN, CDR2 SYDVKM. The CDR3 loop reads CASSFFTEAFF. The CDR3 DNA reads as TGTGCCAGCAGTTTCTTCACTGAAGCTTTCTTT.

V and J are TRBV5-8 and TRBJ1-2; D is unresolved. V lost 0 bases and J 4 bases, leaving 4 bases between the germline ends. This CDR3 contains 12 residues. Germline loops: CDR1 SGHTS, CDR2 YDEGEE. CDR3 region: CASSLGIYGYTF. The CDR3 DNA is TGTGCCAGCAGCTTGGGCATCTATGGCTACACCTTC.

Comment on this clone: The sample has other DNA sequences that encode this CDR3 too. The chain carries TRBV29-1 and TRBJ2-3, with D unclear. Between the trimmed V and J ends, which lost 4 bases and 3 bases, there was a span of 2 bases. The V gene's germline CDR1 is SQVTM and CDR2 ANQGSEA. The CDR3 covers 10 residues. Here the CDR3 reads CSVGTDTQYF. The CDR3 DNA sequence: TGCAGCGTTGGGACAGATACGCAGTATTTT.

V is TRBV7-8 and J is TRBJ2-5, with D perhaps matching TRBD2 (6 bases). The CDR3 consists of 16 residues. Trimming stripped 0 bases from V and 5 bases from J, with 16 bases between. Germline V gene lookup returns CDR1 SGHVS and CDR2 FQNEAQ. The DNA of the CDR3 is TGTGCCAGCAGCTTAGCGCGGGGCGGGGCACGGGAGACCCAGTACTTC. Its translation: CASSLARGGARETQYF.

The chain links TRBV5-1 to TRBJ2-3, with D unclear. The CDR3 covers 13 residues. V lost 0 bases to trimming and J lost 7 bases, with 9 bases between them. Germline CDR1 reads SGHRS; CDR2 reads YFSETQ. CDR3 loop: CASSLVGENTQYF. CDR3 sequence (DNA): TGCGCCAGCAGCTTGGTTGGGGAAAATACGCAGTATTTT. The whole variable domain, remainder taken from reference TRBV5-1 and TRBJ2-3, is KAGVTQTPRYLIKTRGQQVTLSCSPISGHRSVSWYQQTPGQGLQFLFEYFSETQRNKGNFPGRFSGRQFSNSRSEMNVSTLELGDSALYLCASSLVGENTQYFGPGTRLTVL.

The chain has TRBV11-3 and TRBJ2-1; TRBD2 agrees at 8 bases. The V segment lost 6 bases and the J segment 4 bases; nucleotides outside the gene matches: 11. The germline gives CDR1 SGHNT, CDR2 YENEEA. This CDR3 comprises 16 residues. The chain's CDR3 is CASSSLASGRYNEQFF. The CDR3 nucleotides are TGTGCCAGCAGTTCCCTCGCTAGCGGGCGTTACAATGAGCAGTTCTTC.

The V call is TRBV7-8, the J call TRBJ2-3; D is undetermined. Trimming took 1 base from V and 4 from J, leaving 6 bases between them. The germline V gene has CDR1 SGHVS and CDR2 FQNEAQ. The CDR3 contains 13 residues. The CDR3 DNA reads as TGTGCCAGCAGCTTAGTAGGGTCAGATACGCAGTATTTT. Its translation is CASSLVGSDTQYF.

V usage is TRBV6-1 and J usage is TRBJ1-1; D unclear. Trimming pared 6 bases from V and 5 bases from J, leaving 16 bases between. In germline, CDR1 is MNHNS, CDR2 SASEGT. CDR3 size: 14 residues. CDR3 DNA sequence: TGTGCCAGCAGGACGACAAGGGAGAGAACTGAAGCTTTCTTT. It yields the protein CASRTTRERTEAFF.

The chain recombines TRBV28 with TRBJ2-3; 9 bases fit TRBD2. Germline CDR1 MDHEN, CDR2 SYDVKM. V was clipped by 7 bases and J by 5 bases; unmatched bases: 7. This CDR3 contains 14 residues. The CDR3 loop is CASTGGGVVDTQYF. CDR3 DNA sequence: TGTGCCAGCACGGGCGGGGGGGTCGTAGATACGCAGTATTTT.

The chain is built from TRBV12-3 or TRBV12-4 and TRBJ1-2, with D tentatively TRBD1 (5 bases). The CDR3 has 12 amino acids. The V gene lost 5 bases and the J gene lost 4 bases, with 8 bases spanning the gap. DNA for the CDR3: TGTGCCAGCAGTGGGACGGCCTATGGCTACACCTTC. Translating gives CASSGTAYGYTF.